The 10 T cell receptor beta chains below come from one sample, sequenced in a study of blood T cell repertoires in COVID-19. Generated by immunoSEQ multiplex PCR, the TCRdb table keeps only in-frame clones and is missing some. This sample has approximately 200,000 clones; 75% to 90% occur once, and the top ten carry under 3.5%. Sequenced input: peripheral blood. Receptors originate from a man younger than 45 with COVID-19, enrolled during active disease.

CDR3 region: CASSEGSNYGYTF. The CDR3 DNA sequence: TGTGCCAGCAGTGAGGGCTCTAACTATGGCTACACCTTC. The rearrangement joins TRBV25-1 to TRBJ1-2; no clear D gene. V lost 3 bases, J lost 0 bases, and 5 bases lay in between. The CDR3 is 13 residues long. Germline V gene data show CDR1 as MGHDK and CDR2 as SYGVNS.

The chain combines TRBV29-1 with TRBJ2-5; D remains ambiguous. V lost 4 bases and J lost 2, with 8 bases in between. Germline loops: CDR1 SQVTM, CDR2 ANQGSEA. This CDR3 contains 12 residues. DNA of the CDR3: TGCAGCGTTGTCCAGGTTCAAGAGACCCAGTACTTC. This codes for CSVVQVQETQYF.

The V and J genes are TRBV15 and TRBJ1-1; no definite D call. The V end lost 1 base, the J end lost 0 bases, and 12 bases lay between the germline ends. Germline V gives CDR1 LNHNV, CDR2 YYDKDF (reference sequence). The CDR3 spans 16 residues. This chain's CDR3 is CATSRGPQFMNTEAFF. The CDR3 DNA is TGTGCCACCAGCAGAGGCCCACAGTTTATGAACACTGAAGCTTTCTTT. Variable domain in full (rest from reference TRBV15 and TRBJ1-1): DAMVIQNPRYQVTQFGKPVTLSCSQTLNHNVMYWYQQKSSQAPKLLFHYYDKDFNNEADTPDNFQSRRPNTSFCFLDIRSPGLGDTAMYLCATSRGPQFMNTEAFFGQGTRLTVV.

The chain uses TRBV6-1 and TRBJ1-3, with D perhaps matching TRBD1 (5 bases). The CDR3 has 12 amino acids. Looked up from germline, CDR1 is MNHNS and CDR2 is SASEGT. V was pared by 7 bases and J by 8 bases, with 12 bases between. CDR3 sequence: CASTSREDTIYF. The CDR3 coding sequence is TGTGCCAGCACCTCCAGGGAGGACACCATATATTTT.

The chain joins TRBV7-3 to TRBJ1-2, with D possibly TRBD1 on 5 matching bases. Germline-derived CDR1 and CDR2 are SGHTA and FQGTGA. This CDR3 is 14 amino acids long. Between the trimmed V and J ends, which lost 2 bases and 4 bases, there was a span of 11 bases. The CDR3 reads CASSLGALVYGYTF. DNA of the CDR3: TGTGCCAGCAGCTTAGGGGCGTTAGTCTATGGCTACACCTTC.

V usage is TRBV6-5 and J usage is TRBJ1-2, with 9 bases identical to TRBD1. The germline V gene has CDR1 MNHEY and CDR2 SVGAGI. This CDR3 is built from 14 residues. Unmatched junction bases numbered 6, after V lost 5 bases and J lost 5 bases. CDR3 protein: CASSQSDRGYGYTF. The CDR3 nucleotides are TGTGCCAGCAGTCAATCGGACAGGGGATATGGCTACACCTTC.

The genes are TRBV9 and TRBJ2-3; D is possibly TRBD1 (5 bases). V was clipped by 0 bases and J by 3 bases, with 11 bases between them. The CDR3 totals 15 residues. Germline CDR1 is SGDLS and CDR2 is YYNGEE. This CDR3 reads CASSVVARETDTQYF. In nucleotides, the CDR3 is TGTGCCAGCAGCGTAGTCGCCAGGGAAACAGATACGCAGTATTTT.

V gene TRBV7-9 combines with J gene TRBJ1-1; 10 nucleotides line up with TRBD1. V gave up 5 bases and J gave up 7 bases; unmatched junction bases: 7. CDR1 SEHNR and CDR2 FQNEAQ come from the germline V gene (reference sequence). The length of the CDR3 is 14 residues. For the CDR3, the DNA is TGTGCCAGCAGCATAAGGACAGGGGGTATTGAAGCTTTCTTT. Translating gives CASSIRTGGIEAFF.

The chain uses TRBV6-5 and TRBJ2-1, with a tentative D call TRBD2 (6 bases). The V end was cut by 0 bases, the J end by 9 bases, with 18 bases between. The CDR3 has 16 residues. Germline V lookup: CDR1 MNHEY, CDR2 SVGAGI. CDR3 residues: CASSYSIQIAATEQFF. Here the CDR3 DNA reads TGTGCCAGCAGTTACTCTATACAGATAGCGGCGACTGAGCAGTTCTTC.

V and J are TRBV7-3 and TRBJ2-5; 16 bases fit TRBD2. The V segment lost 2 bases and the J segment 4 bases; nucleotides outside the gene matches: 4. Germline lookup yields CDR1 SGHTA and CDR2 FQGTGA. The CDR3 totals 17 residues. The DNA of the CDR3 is TGTGCCAGCAGCTTAGGGACTAGCGGGAGGGCCTTAGAGACCCAGTACTTC. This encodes CASSLGTSGRALETQYF.